This T cell receptor (beta chain) originates from a study of blood T cell repertoires in COVID-19. About the study: The analysed material was cDNA or gDNA that came from T cells, B-cell-depleted T cells, or PBMCs.

Methods used by the authors: Nucleated cell number was recorded as an estimate derived from reference gene primer amplification. Assay used: immunoSEQ multiplex PCR; TCRdb lists only in-frame clones, some missing. V, J and clone size derive from that table, while D and trimming were established from the DNA sequence. The profile covers roughly 500,000 clones, with approximately 86% appearing a single time and more than 7.5% taken by the ten largest. Germline CDR1 LGHDT, CDR2 YNNKEL (reference sequence). The CDR3 loop spans 15 amino acids. Trimming took 5 bases from V and 7 from J, leaving 18 bases between them. Participant ages covered about 18 to 89 years across 24 US areas. All recovered Cohort 3 donors got two negative PCRs, got clearance, or saw symptom resolution.

The sample consisted of PBMCs or T cells enriched from blood (not recorded which). This clonotype was obtained from a woman between 55 and 75 years old who had recovered from COVID-19. V gene TRBV3-1 (or the pseudogene TRBV3-2) combines with J gene TRBJ2-1, with a tentative D call TRBD2 (6 bases). The CDR3 DNA reads TGTGCCAGCAGCTCCTTGACTAGAGGCTTTAATGAGCAGTTCTTC. Protein sequence: CASSSLTRGFNEQFF.